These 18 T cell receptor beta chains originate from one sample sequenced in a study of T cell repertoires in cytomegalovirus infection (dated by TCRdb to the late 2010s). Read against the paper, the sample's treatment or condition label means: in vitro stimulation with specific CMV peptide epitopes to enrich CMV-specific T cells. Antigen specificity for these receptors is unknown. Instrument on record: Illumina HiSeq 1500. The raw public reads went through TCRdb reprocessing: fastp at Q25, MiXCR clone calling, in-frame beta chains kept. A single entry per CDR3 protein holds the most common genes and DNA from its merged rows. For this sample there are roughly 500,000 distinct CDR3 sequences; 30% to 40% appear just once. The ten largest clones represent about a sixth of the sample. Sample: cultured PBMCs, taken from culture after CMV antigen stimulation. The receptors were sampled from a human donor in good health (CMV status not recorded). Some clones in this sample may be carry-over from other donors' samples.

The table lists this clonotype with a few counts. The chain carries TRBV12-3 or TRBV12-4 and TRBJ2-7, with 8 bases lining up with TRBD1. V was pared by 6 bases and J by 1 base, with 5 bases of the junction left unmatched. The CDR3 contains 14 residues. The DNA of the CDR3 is TGTGCCAGCAGATCCGGACAGGGATCCTACGAGCAGTACTTC. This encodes CASRSGQGSYEQYF.

CDR3 coding DNA: TGCAGTGCTACCCCTAGCGGGGGCTACGAGCAGTACGTC. This sequence encodes CSATPSGGYEQYV. The gene calls are TRBV20-1 and TRBJ2-7; 10 bases agree with TRBD2. V lost 4 bases to trimming and J lost 3 bases; unmatched junction nucleotides: 3. CDR3 length equals 13 residues. Germline CDR1 is DFQATT and CDR2 is SNEGSKA (reference sequence).

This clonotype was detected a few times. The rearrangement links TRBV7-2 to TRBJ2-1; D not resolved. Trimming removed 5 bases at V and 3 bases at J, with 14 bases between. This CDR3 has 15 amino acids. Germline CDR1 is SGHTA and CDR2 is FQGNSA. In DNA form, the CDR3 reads TGTGCCAGCAGCCAACGGCTACGGGTCTACAATGAGCAGTTCTTC. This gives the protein CASSQRLRVYNEQFF.

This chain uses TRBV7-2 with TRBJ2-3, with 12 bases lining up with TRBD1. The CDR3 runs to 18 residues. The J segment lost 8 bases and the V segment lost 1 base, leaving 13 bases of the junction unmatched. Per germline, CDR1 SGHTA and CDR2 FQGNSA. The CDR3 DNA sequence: TGTGCCAGCAGCTTAGTATGGGGGGGGGGACAGGGGGCCGGTACGCAGTATTTT. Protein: CASSLVWGGGQGAGTQYF.

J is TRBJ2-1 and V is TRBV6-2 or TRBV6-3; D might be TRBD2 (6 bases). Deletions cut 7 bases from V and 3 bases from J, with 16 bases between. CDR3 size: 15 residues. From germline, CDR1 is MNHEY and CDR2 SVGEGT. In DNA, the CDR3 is TGTGCCAGCAAGGCACGGGAGAGGGTCTACAATGAGCAGTTCTTC. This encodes CASKARERVYNEQFF.

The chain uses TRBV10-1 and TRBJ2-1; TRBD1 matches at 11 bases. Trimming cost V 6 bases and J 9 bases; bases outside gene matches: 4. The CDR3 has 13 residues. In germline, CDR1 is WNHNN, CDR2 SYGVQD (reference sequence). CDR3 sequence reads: CASRVGTGGEQFF. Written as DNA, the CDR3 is TGCGCCAGCAGAGTTGGGACAGGGGGTGAGCAGTTCTTC.

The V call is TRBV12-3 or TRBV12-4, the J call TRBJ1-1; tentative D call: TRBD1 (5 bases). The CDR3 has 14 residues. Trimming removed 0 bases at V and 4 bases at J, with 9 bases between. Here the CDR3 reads CASSLAAQATEAFF. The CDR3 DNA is TGTGCCAGCAGTTTAGCAGCACAGGCCACTGAAGCTTTCTTT.

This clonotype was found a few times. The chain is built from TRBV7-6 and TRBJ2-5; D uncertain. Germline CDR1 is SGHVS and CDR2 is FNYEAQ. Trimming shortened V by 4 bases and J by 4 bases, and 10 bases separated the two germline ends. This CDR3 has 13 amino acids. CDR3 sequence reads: CASSSPTGETQYF. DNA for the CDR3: TGTGCCAGCAGCTCCCCGACTGGAGAGACCCAGTACTTC.

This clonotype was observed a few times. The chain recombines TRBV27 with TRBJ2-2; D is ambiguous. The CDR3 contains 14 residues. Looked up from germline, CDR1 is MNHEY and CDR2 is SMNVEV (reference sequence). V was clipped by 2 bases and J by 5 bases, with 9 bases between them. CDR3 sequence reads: CASSLRKGTGELFF. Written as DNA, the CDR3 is TGTGCCAGCAGTTTAAGAAAAGGGACCGGGGAGCTGTTTTTT.

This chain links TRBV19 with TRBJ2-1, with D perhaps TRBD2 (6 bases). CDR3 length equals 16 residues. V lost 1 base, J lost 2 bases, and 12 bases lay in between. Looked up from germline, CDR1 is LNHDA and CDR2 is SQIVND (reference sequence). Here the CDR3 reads CASSIGRGTPYNEQFF. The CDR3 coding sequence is TGTGCCAGTAGTATAGGGCGCGGGACCCCCTACAATGAGCAGTTCTTC.

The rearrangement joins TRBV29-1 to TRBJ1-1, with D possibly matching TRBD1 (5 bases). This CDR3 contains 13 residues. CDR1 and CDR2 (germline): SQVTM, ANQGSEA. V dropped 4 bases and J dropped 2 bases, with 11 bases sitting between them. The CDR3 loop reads CSVVGGFNTEAFF. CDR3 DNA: TGCAGCGTTGTGGGGGGATTTAACACTGAAGCTTTCTTT.

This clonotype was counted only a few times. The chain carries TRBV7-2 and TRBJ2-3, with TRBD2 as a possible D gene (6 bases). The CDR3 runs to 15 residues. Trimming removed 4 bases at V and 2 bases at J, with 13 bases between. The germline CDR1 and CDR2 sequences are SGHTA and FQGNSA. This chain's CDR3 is CASSSTLAVTDTQYF. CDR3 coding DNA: TGTGCCAGCAGCTCCACCTTAGCGGTCACAGATACGCAGTATTTT.

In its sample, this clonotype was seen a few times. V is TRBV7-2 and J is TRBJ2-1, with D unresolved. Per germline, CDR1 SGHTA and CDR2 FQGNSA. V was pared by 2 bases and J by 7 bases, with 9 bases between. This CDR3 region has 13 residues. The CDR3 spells CASSLMGWNEQFF. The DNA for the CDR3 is TGTGCCAGCAGCTTAATGGGTTGGAATGAGCAGTTCTTC.

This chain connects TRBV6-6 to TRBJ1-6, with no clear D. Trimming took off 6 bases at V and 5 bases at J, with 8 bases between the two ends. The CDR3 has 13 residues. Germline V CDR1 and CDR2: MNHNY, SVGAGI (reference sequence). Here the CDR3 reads CASRRIDNSPLHF. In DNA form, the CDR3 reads TGTGCCAGCAGACGAATTGATAATTCACCCCTCCACTTT.

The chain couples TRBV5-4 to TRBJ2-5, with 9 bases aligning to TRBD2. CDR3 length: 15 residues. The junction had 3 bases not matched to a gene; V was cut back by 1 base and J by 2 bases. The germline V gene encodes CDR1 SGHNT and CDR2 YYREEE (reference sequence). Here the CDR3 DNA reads TGTGCCAGCAGCTTGCGGACTAGCGTTCAAGAGACCCAGTACTTC. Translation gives CASSLRTSVQETQYF.

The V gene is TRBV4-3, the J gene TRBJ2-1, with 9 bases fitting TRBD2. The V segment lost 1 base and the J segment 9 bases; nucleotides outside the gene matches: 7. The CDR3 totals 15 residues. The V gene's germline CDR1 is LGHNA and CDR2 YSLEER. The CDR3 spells CASSQVLAGLGEQFF. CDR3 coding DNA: TGCGCCAGCAGCCAAGTGCTAGCGGGGCTCGGTGAGCAGTTCTTC.

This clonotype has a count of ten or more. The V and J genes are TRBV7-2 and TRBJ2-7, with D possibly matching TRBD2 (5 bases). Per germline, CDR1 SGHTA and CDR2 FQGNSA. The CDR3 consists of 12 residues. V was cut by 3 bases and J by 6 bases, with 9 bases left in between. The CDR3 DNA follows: TGTGCCAGCAGCTTGGTAGCGAGCGAGCAGTACTTC. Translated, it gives CASSLVASEQYF.

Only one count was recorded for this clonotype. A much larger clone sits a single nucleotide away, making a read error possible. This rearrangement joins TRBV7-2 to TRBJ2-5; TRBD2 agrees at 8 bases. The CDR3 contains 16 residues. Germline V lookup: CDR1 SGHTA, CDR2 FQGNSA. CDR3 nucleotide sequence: TGTGTCAGCAAGAGCTTCGGGAGGGGGTCAGCAGAGACCCAGTACTTC. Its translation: CVSKSFGRGSAETQYF.